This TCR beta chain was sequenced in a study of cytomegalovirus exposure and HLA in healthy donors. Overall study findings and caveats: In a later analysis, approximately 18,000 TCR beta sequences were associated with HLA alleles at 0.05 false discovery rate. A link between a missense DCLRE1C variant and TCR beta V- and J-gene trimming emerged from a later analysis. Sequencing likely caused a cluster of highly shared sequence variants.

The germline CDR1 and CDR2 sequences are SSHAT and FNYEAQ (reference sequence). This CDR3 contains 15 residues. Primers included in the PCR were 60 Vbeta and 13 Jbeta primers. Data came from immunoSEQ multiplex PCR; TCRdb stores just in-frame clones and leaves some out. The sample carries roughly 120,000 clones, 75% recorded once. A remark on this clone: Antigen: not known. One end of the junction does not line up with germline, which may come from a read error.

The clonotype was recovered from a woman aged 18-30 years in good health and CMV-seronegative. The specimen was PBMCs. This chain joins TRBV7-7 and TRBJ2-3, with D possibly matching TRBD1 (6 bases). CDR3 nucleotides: TGTGCTAGCAGCAAGAGCTACAGGGGCACAGATACGCAGTATTTT. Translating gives CASSKSYRGTDTQYF.